Shown below are 26 T cell receptor beta chains from a single sample sequenced in a study of shared clonotypes between healthy human individuals (dated by TCRdb to about 2020). The library was built by means of the immunoSEQ multiplex PCR assay. TCRdb holds this immuneACCESS table with in-frame rearrangements only. Some clones are missing; in checked studies, unresolved V genes explain under half, and the rest has no known cause. The sample includes roughly 2 million clones, with roughly 94% observed a single time. The top ten clones comprise 0.13% of the sample. The sample taken for sequencing was naive CD4+ T cells sorted from blood. This specimen's cell subset or site label, per the study, means: CD45RA+ positively selected. The receptors stem from a man younger than 35 in good health.

On this clone: Within the sample, other DNA sequences also encode this same CDR3. The chain joins TRBV5-4 to TRBJ2-7, with a possible D match to TRBD2 (5 bases). This CDR3 has 13 amino acids. V was cut by 2 bases and J by 2 bases, with 8 bases left in between. The germline CDR1 and CDR2 sequences are SGHNT and YYREEE (reference sequence). CDR3 amino acids: CASSLGGTYEQYF. In DNA form, the CDR3 reads TGTGCCAGCAGCTTAGGAGGTACCTACGAGCAGTACTTC.

The V call is TRBV6-5, the J call TRBJ2-1, with TRBD2 matching 10 bases. Per the germline V gene, CDR1 is MNHEY and CDR2 is SVGAGI. The CDR3 has 15 residues. The J segment lost 6 bases and the V segment lost 6 bases, leaving 8 bases of the junction unmatched. The CDR3: CASSLLAGEVNEQFF. The DNA for the CDR3 is TGTGCCAGCAGCCTCCTAGCGGGAGAGGTCAATGAGCAGTTCTTC.

The gene calls are TRBV4-1 and TRBJ2-3; TRBD2 aligns across 9 bases. Germline CDR1 MGHRA, CDR2 YSYEKL. The CDR3 length is 15 residues. V was pared by 1 base and J by 6 bases, with 5 bases of the junction left unmatched. The CDR3 reads CASSQATSGQDTQYF. The CDR3 DNA follows: TGCGCCAGCAGCCAAGCAACTAGCGGGCAGGATACGCAGTATTTT.

The CDR3 DNA is TGTGCCAGCAGCTCGAGGGGGGGAAGAGCCAAAAACATTCAGTACTTC. Protein product: CASSSRGGRAKNIQYF. This chain connects TRBV5-4 to TRBJ2-4; TRBD2 is a possible D gene (7 bases). CDR1 and CDR2 (germline): SGHNT, YYREEE (reference sequence). V lost 3 bases to trimming and J lost 0 bases, with 13 bases between them. The CDR3 has 16 residues.

This chain joins TRBV5-1 and TRBJ2-3; D may be TRBD2 (6 bases). This CDR3 contains 17 residues. Germline loops: CDR1 SGHRS, CDR2 YFSETQ. The V end lost 1 base, the J end lost 2 bases, and 17 bases lay between the germline ends. CDR3 amino acids: CASSLSEPAGPTDTQYF. The CDR3 nucleotides read TGCGCCAGCAGCTTGAGTGAGCCAGCGGGCCCCACAGATACGCAGTATTTT.

The rearrangement joins TRBV19 to TRBJ2-7; 10 nucleotides line up with TRBD1. Germline V lookup: CDR1 LNHDA, CDR2 SQIVND (reference sequence). V shed 0 bases, J shed 12 bases, and the junction held 5 bases outside the gene matches. The length of the CDR3 is 13 residues. The CDR3 reads CASSIDGTGVPYF. CDR3 nucleotides: TGTGCCAGTAGTATAGACGGGACAGGGGTCCCGTACTTC.

The rearrangement links TRBV6-6 to TRBJ1-5, with D unclear. In germline, CDR1 is MNHNY, CDR2 SVGAGI (reference sequence). Trimming stripped 6 bases from V and 2 bases from J, with 17 bases between. This CDR3 has 16 residues. CDR3 loop: CASSRPGFAGNQPQHF. The CDR3 DNA reads TGTGCCAGCAGCAGACCGGGCTTCGCCGGCAATCAGCCCCAGCATTTT.

The chain links TRBV28 to TRBJ2-6, with 7 bases lining up with TRBD1. The germline gives CDR1 MDHEN, CDR2 SYDVKM. The CDR3 has 16 amino acids. The junction had 7 bases not matched to a gene; V was cut back by 7 bases and J by 1 base. The CDR3 DNA follows: TGTGCCAGCAAGGGACAGTTACCTTCTGGGGCCAACGTCCTGACTTTC. This codes for CASKGQLPSGANVLTF.

In regard to this clone: At the DNA level, this CDR3 is encoded by other sequences in the same sample as well. The chain couples TRBV5-1 to TRBJ2-5; D is unclear. This CDR3 spans 13 amino acids. V was trimmed by 0 bases and J by 4 bases, leaving 7 bases between them. Germline lookup yields CDR1 SGHRS and CDR2 YFSETQ. The DNA of the CDR3 is TGCGCCAGCAGCTTGGAGTCAGCAGAGACCCAGTACTTC. Translated, it gives CASSLESAETQYF.

The V gene is TRBV11-2, the J gene TRBJ2-5; D is possibly TRBD1 (5 bases). CDR3 length: 16 residues. Trimming took off 1 base at V and 4 bases at J, with 16 bases between the two ends. From germline, CDR1 is SGHAT and CDR2 FQNNGV. CDR3 sequence (DNA): TGTGCCAGCAGCTTAGGCTACCAGGGATCTGGAGAGACCCAGTACTTC. Its translation is CASSLGYQGSGETQYF.

The gene calls are TRBV11-2 and TRBJ2-7; TRBD2 is a possible D gene (5 bases). V was cut by 6 bases and J by 4 bases, with 25 bases left in between. CDR1 is SGHAT, CDR2 FQNNGV, per germline. There are 17 residues in the CDR3. The DNA for the CDR3 is TGTGCCAGCAGTACCACTTCAATGGGATGGGAGCCTTACGAGCAGTACTTC. Protein: CASSTTSMGWEPYEQYF.

V and J are TRBV2 and TRBJ2-1, with 10 bases that match TRBD2. V lost 6 bases and J lost 5; bases outside the gene matches: 10. This CDR3 contains 16 residues. The germline gives CDR1 SNHLY, CDR2 FYNNEI. The CDR3 DNA sequence: TGTGCCAGCAGGCGGAAGCGGGGGGGCGGACACAATGAGCAGTTCTTC. It specifies CASRRKRGGGHNEQFF.

This chain joins TRBV7-4 and TRBJ2-5; D ambiguous. The CDR3 is made up of 18 amino acids. With 2 bases removed from V and 2 bases from J, the gap between germline ends came to 21 bases. Germline V gene sequence: CDR1 SGHVT, CDR2 SQSDAQ. This CDR3 reads CASSLSKECRGLQETQYF. The CDR3 coding sequence is TGTGCCAGCAGCTTAAGTAAGGAGTGTCGTGGGTTACAAGAGACCCAGTACTTC.

The chain is built from TRBV7-2 and TRBJ1-5, with a tentative D call TRBD1 (6 bases). The CDR3 sequence is 12 residues long. Germline V CDR1 and CDR2: SGHTA, FQGNSA. V lost 5 bases, J lost 7 bases, and 9 bases lay in between. Here the CDR3 reads CASSPTGQPQHF. The CDR3 coding sequence is TGTGCCAGCAGCCCAACAGGGCAGCCCCAGCATTTT.

V is TRBV30 and J is TRBJ2-2; unclear D gene. The V end was cut by 4 bases, the J end by 1 base, with 7 bases between. CDR1 GTSNPN and CDR2 SVGIG come from the germline V gene (reference sequence). There are 13 residues in the CDR3. The CDR3 spells CAWNILNTGELFF. DNA of the CDR3: TGTGCCTGGAACATCCTGAACACCGGGGAGCTGTTTTTT.

To note about this clone: The sample holds other DNA sequences that translate to the same CDR3. The chain joins TRBV15 to TRBJ2-7; 9 nucleotides align to TRBD2. V gave up 0 bases and J gave up 4 bases; unmatched junction bases: 4. The CDR3 covers 15 residues. Germline values: CDR1 LNHNV, CDR2 YYDKDF (reference sequence). The CDR3 is CATSRETSGIYEQYF. The CDR3 DNA is TGTGCCACCAGCAGAGAGACTAGCGGTATTTACGAGCAGTACTTC. Supplemented by reference TRBV15 and TRBJ2-7, the full variable domain reads DAMVIQNPRYQVTQFGKPVTLSCSQTLNHNVMYWYQQKSSQAPKLLFHYYDKDFNNEADTPDNFQSRRPNTSFCFLDIRSPGLGDTAMYLCATSRETSGIYEQYFGPGTRLTVT.

CDR3 DNA: TGTGCCAGCAGCTTAGCGCTGGGCCCCGAGCCAGATACGCAGTATTTT. Amino acid sequence: CASSLALGPEPDTQYF. This chain connects TRBV7-9 to TRBJ2-3; no clear D gene. The CDR3 runs to 16 residues. Germline values: CDR1 SEHNR, CDR2 FQNEAQ (reference sequence). Trimming pared 0 bases from V and 4 bases from J, leaving 14 bases between.

The chain joins TRBV7-9 to TRBJ2-7, with D perhaps matching TRBD2 (6 bases). The germline gives CDR1 SEHNR, CDR2 FQNEAQ (reference sequence). This CDR3 comprises 17 residues. The germline V and J ends were trimmed by 0 bases and 5 bases, with 20 bases remaining between them. The CDR3 loop is CASSLALDGGNADEQYF. DNA of the CDR3: TGTGCCAGCAGCTTAGCGCTCGACGGCGGGAACGCGGACGAGCAGTACTTC.

V is TRBV6-1 and J is TRBJ2-5; no firm D call. CDR3 length: 10 residues. CDR1 and CDR2 (germline): MNHNS, SASEGT. V gave up 3 bases and J gave up 10 bases, with 6 bases separating them. In DNA form, the CDR3 reads TGTGCCAGCAGTGAGATTTACCAGTACTTC. It yields the protein CASSEIYQYF.

The chain uses TRBV5-1 and TRBJ1-1; 8 bases align to TRBD1. CDR1 and CDR2 (germline): SGHRS, YFSETQ. This CDR3 has 16 residues. Trimming at V came to 1 base and at J to 6 bases, leaving 11 bases not matched to a gene. Written as DNA, the CDR3 is TGCGCCAGCAGCTTGTACGGAGGACAGGGAACATCTGAAGCTTTCTTT. Translated: CASSLYGGQGTSEAFF.

The rearrangement uses TRBV6-1 and TRBJ2-6; the D gene could be TRBD1 or TRBD2 (5 bases each). The CDR3 contains 14 residues. Deletions cut 7 bases from V and 4 bases from J, with 11 bases between. The germline gives CDR1 MNHNS, CDR2 SASEGT. The CDR3 is CASTLGVGANVLTF. Written as DNA, the CDR3 is TGTGCCAGCACTTTGGGGGTCGGGGCCAACGTCCTGACTTTC.

The sample holds one count of this clone. V and J are TRBV6-5 and TRBJ1-1, with D perhaps TRBD1 (5 bases). V was shortened by 0 bases and J by 11 bases, with 10 bases between the two germline ends. CDR1 and CDR2 (germline): MNHEY, SVGAGI. The CDR3 is 12 residues long. The CDR3 loop reads CASSYSGTSAFF. The CDR3, as DNA: TGTGCCAGCAGTTACTCTGGGACTTCGGCTTTCTTT.

The chain links TRBV10-3 to TRBJ2-3; 7 positions agree with TRBD2. Germline lookup yields CDR1 ENHRY and CDR2 SYGVKD. The CDR3 covers 17 residues. V was clipped by 6 bases and J by 1 base; unmatched bases: 13. The CDR3 region has the DNA TGTGCCATCAGCCTGGGGGGGGTTGGAATCCGCACAGATACGCAGTATTTT. Its protein is CAISLGGVGIRTDTQYF.

V is TRBV7-8 and J is TRBJ2-5, with 10 bases matching TRBD1. Germline V gene data show CDR1 as SGHVS and CDR2 as FQNEAQ. This CDR3 comprises 17 residues. Trimming at V came to 5 bases and at J to 1 base, leaving 10 bases not matched to a gene. CDR3 in amino acids: CASSAGQGWRVQETQYF. For the CDR3, the DNA is TGTGCCAGCAGCGCGGGACAGGGGTGGCGGGTCCAAGAGACCCAGTACTTC.

With regard to this clone: Other DNA sequences in this specimen translate into the identical CDR3. J is TRBJ2-4 and V is TRBV7-9, with TRBD1 matching over 7 bases. Germline V gives CDR1 SEHNR, CDR2 FQNEAQ (reference sequence). Germline trimming cut 1 base from V and 0 bases from J; bases unmatched to any gene: 6. The CDR3 is 17 amino acids. Written as DNA, the CDR3 is TGTGCCAGCAGCTTAGGACAGGGAAATTTAGCCAAAAACATTCAGTACTTC. Translating gives CASSLGQGNLAKNIQYF.

V is TRBV19 and J is TRBJ1-2; 8 bases align to TRBD1. V lost 3 bases, J lost 8 bases, and 5 bases stayed unmatched. CDR3 length: 13 residues. The germline V gene has CDR1 LNHDA and CDR2 SQIVND (reference sequence). This chain's CDR3 is CASSITGQGGYTF. CDR3 coding DNA: TGTGCCAGTAGTATCACTGGACAGGGCGGCTACACCTTC.